This entry describes one T cell receptor (beta chain). Antigen specificity is unknown. This entry comes from a study of vaccination and CD4 T cells after COVID-19. Overall study: Post-vaccination samples were procured at a median of approximately 72 days following dose two (range 14 to 241). Notes on the study in general: Convalescent patients' clones that were vaccine-specific were spike mono-reactive in 304 of 307 cases. A nonsignificant rise from roughly 22 to 38 was seen in the median number of SARS-CoV-2-reactive clonotypes.

Germline V gene lookup returns CDR1 GTSNPN and CDR2 SVGIG (reference sequence). V was clipped by 5 bases and J by 4 bases, with 11 bases between them. The CDR3 has 12 amino acids. Regarding treatment: 10-day PBMC culture with coronavirus spike peptide pools or control peptides (ViraFEST assay). Per well, about 2.2 million PBMCs were cultured in the presence of about 10 IU/ml IL-2 and around 9.5 ug/ml peptide pools. The Oncomine TCR Beta short-read assay was applied to DNA of cultured CD4+ T cells. TCRdb processed the PCR reads anew with MiXCR; each CDR3 protein has one entry. The sample has 20,000 to 25,000 distinct CDR3 sequences, approximately 38% seen once.

The chain employs TRBV30 and TRBJ1-2, with a weak D call TRBD1 (5 bases). The clonotype comes from a human donor who had recovered from COVID-19. This sample comprised CD4+ T cells from blood, cultured in vitro, obtained before SARS-CoV-2 vaccination. The chain's CDR3 is CAWARQSYGYTF. The CDR3 bases are TGTGCCTGGGCCCGACAGTCCTATGGCTACACCTTC.